This T cell receptor (beta chain) came from a study of OX40 agonist ivuxolimab in advanced cancers. Study-wide context: The costimulatory receptor OX40 (CD134) was targeted by ivuxolimab, a fully human IgG2 agonistic monoclonal antibody. A male proportion of 70% to 90% and a mean age of around 60 years, ranging from about 23 to 90, were recorded for the dose-escalation cohort. The monotherapy dose-escalation portion (N of about 49 patients) of the phase I ivuxolimab trial is reported in the paper. Peripheral TCRbeta sequencing was intended to test whether TCR sequence diversity was altered and clonal T-cell expansion was caused by ivuxolimab. Partial responses were achieved by three dose-escalation patients, of whom one had hepatocellular carcinoma and two had cutaneous melanoma. Of the approximately 54 dose-escalation patients, hepatocellular carcinoma was present in some 19, melanoma in about 15, renal cell carcinoma in 9 and head and neck cancer in 9. Prior anti-PD-1, anti-PD-L1 or anti-CTLA-4 therapy was permitted, and checkpoint inhibitors had been received by 40% to 50% of dose-escalation patients. Intravenous ivuxolimab was administered to patients every 2 weeks at six dose levels: 0.01, 0.1, 0.3, 1.5, 3 and 10 mg/kg. What the authors observed across the whole study: Low levels of normalized T-cell clonal expansion were also seen in some patients who did not respond. In the 0.1-3.0 mg/kg groups, partial responders were among the patients with the lowest normalized peripheral clonal expansion, particularly in CD8+ T cells. Antigen specificity was not determined for the clonally expanded peripheral T cells. On average, CD8+ T cells showed more expanded clones than CD4+ T cells after ivuxolimab. At doses of 0.1 to 3.0 mg/kg, clonal expansion of both CD4+ and CD8+ blood T cells was observed from baseline to week 6.

Patients with a history of autoimmune disease or receiving systemic immunosuppression were excluded from the trial. Peripheral blood for TCR sequencing was collected from all dose cohorts at baseline, on cycle 4 day 1, and on cycle 7 day 1. The samples were taken from a phase I, first-in-human, multicenter, open-label dose-escalation trial of ivuxolimab. The trial enrolled adults with locally advanced or metastatic head and neck squamous cell, hepatocellular, melanoma or renal cell carcinoma. Before TCR sequencing, CD4+ T cells and CD8+ T cells from peripheral blood were sorted into separate populations. From cysteine to phenylalanine, the CDR3 is 12 amino acids long. Just CDR3 DNA is preserved here, 36 bases in frame from base 1. V gives up 5 bases and J gives up 2 bases, and the segment between their germline ends measures 7 bases. CDR1 and CDR2, looked up from the germline V gene (reference sequence), are MNHEY and SMNVEV.

Genomic DNA was isolated from the sorted cells so that the TCRbeta CDR3 region could be sequenced. The immunoSEQ Assay was used for sequencing of TCRbeta CDR3 regions. The table comes from immuneACCESS by way of TCRdb, which keeps in-frame sequences with V and J called. Part of the clones is missing from these tables; in studies checked, under half for an unresolved V gene and the rest for unknown reasons. The sample table records about 60,000 clones; 87% of these occur just once. The ten most abundant clones make up roughly 17% of the sample. Points on this clone: Its antigen is unknown. Within one base of it there is no much larger clone, and no base qualities were kept.

The chain joins TRBV27 to TRBJ2-7; the D gene lacks a confident call. The specimen comprised CD4+ or CD8+ T cells sorted from blood, sampled in a trial of the OX40 agonist ivuxolimab. The receptor's source is an adult with an advanced solid tumor such as melanoma, head and neck, liver or kidney cancer. The CDR3 here reads CASSRTPYEQYF. The DNA sequence is TGTGCCAGCAGTCGTACCCCCTACGAGCAGTACTTC.